Below are 18 T cell receptor beta chains sequenced from a single sample in a study of follicular helper T cells after annual influenza vaccination. Produced via immunoSEQ multiplex PCR; TCRdb's table is partial and in-frame only. The data hold about 12,000 clones, with roughly 80% observed a single time. Time point reported: 2015-2016 season, pre-vaccination. The material was CXCR5+ CD38- circulating T follicular helper cells from blood, obtained on the day of influenza vaccination. Subset denoted: circulating Tfh, non-naive CD4+CXCR5+PD-1+ (ICOS+CD38+ or ICOS-CD38-). These receptors were taken from an adult who received the influenza vaccine.

The chain couples TRBV5-1 to TRBJ2-1, with 8 nucleotides matching TRBD2. The CDR3 consists of 15 residues. From germline, CDR1 is SGHRS and CDR2 YFSETQ. V shed 1 base and J 10 bases; nucleotides not matched to a gene: 10. As DNA, the CDR3 is TGCGCCAGCAGCTTGTCGCCGGGGGGGGAGGACGAGCAGTTCTTC. This codes for CASSLSPGGEDEQFF.

This rearrangement joins TRBV29-1 to TRBJ2-3; the D is unclear. V was clipped by 6 bases and J by 0 bases, with 7 bases between them. The germline gives CDR1 SQVTM, CDR2 ANQGSEA. This CDR3 comprises 12 residues. The CDR3 reads CSVQTSTDTQYF. For the CDR3, the DNA is TGCAGCGTGCAAACTAGCACAGATACGCAGTATTTT.

CDR3 amino acids: CASSVESYTGELFF. The CDR3, as DNA: TGTGCCAGCAGCGTAGAGTCTTACACCGGGGAGCTGTTTTTT. The chain recombines TRBV9 with TRBJ2-2; D not resolved. Trimming left V 0 bases short and J 3 bases short, with 6 bases between. The germline gives CDR1 SGDLS, CDR2 YYNGEE. The CDR3 has 14 residues.

To note about this clone: No conserved phenylalanine or tryptophan is present at the end of the CDR3, so a read error is the likely explanation. It is unclear where the CDR3 begins or ends on the DNA, so no DNA is shown, and the CDR3 is as TCRdb lists it. The chain uses TRBV3-1 (or the pseudogene TRBV3-2) and TRBJ1-4. The length of the CDR3 is 9 amino acids, counting both ends. CDR1 and CDR2 (germline): LGHDT, YNNKEL (reference sequence). CDR3 amino acids: CASSPHQGT.

This clone appeared a few times. This chain uses TRBV7-7 with TRBJ2-1; 8 bases fit TRBD1. This CDR3 comprises 15 residues. V trimming: 5 bases; J trimming: 7 bases; junction bases outside the gene matches: 10. Germline values: CDR1 SSHAT, CDR2 FNYEAQ (reference sequence). The CDR3 here is CASSPSPDRGNEQFF. The DNA for the CDR3 is TGTGCCAGCAGCCCGTCCCCCGACAGGGGAAATGAGCAGTTCTTC. The whole variable domain, filled in from reference TRBV7-7 and TRBJ2-1, reads GAGVSQSPRYKVTKRGQDVTLRCDPISSHATLYWYQQALGQGPEFLTYFNYEAQPDKSGLPSDRFSAERPEGSISTLTIQRTEQRDSAMYRCASSPSPDRGNEQFFGPGTRLTVL.

This clone was detected only a few times. The rearrangement links TRBV11-2 to TRBJ1-2, with 9 bases that match TRBD1. Germline CDR1 is SGHAT and CDR2 is FQNNGV. This CDR3 is 16 amino acids long. After removal of 1 base from V and 7 bases from J, the junction contained 10 bases not matched to a gene. In DNA, the CDR3 is TGTGCCAGCAGCTTAGTAGTAGGACAGGGGTCGGCTGGCTACACCTTC. Encoded protein: CASSLVVGQGSAGYTF.

The V gene is TRBV19, the J gene TRBJ1-5; no clear D gene. The germline V and J ends were trimmed by 0 bases and 5 bases, with 17 bases remaining between them. Germline V gene lookup returns CDR1 LNHDA and CDR2 SQIVND (reference sequence). The CDR3 extends over 17 amino acids. In DNA form, the CDR3 reads TGTGCCAGTAGTATAGATCTCGGGGTAACAACGCATCAGCCCCAGCATTTT. Its protein is CASSIDLGVTTHQPQHF.

The chain couples TRBV2 to TRBJ1-3; D possibly corresponds to TRBD1 (6 bases). The CDR3 has 15 residues. V lost 2 bases, J lost 1 base, and 9 bases lay in between. CDR1 SNHLY and CDR2 FYNNEI come from the germline V gene. CDR3 sequence (DNA): TGTGCCAGCAGTGAAAGCCAGGGGTCTGGAAACACCATATATTTT. Translating gives CASSESQGSGNTIYF.

The chain has TRBV6-6 and TRBJ1-6, with D tentatively TRBD1 (5 bases). This CDR3 contains 13 residues. Deletions cut 7 bases from V and 5 bases from J, with 9 bases between. Germline V lookup: CDR1 MNHNY, CDR2 SVGAGI (reference sequence). CDR3 region: CASMGGNNSPLHF. CDR3 DNA sequence: TGTGCCAGCATGGGGGGAAATAATTCACCCCTCCACTTT.

V usage is TRBV4-3 and J usage is TRBJ1-3; D remains ambiguous. V was cut by 0 bases and J by 0 bases, with 6 bases left in between. The length of the CDR3 is 15 residues. The germline gives CDR1 LGHNA, CDR2 YSLEER. CDR3 loop: CASSQDPPSGNTIYF. DNA of the CDR3: TGCGCCAGCAGCCAAGATCCCCCCTCTGGAAACACCATATATTTT.

The DNA of the CDR3 is TGTGCCAGCGGCCCCCCGACTTCGGTCGAGCAGTACTTC. Translated, it gives CASGPPTSVEQYF. The chain couples TRBV7-2 to TRBJ2-7; D is unclear. The CDR3 has 13 residues. The germline V and J ends were trimmed by 8 bases and 6 bases, with 17 bases remaining between them. Germline assignment: CDR1 SGHTA and CDR2 FQGNSA.

The J gene is TRBJ1-1, the V gene TRBV27; D remains unclear. Trimming took off 6 bases at V and 1 base at J, with 9 bases between the two ends. Germline CDR1 reads MNHEY; CDR2 reads SMNVEV (reference sequence). This CDR3 is 13 amino acids long. The CDR3 loop reads CASRRSGNTEAFF. CDR3 DNA: TGTGCCAGCAGACGCTCAGGGAACACTGAAGCTTTCTTT.

The chain joins TRBV19 to TRBJ2-5; 8 bases are a match to TRBD2. Germline V gene lookup returns CDR1 LNHDA and CDR2 SQIVND (reference sequence). The V and J ends lost 5 bases and 1 base, in that order; junction bases with no gene match: 6. The CDR3 loop spans 15 amino acids. CDR3 loop: CASSVVGTSQETQYF. The DNA for the CDR3 is TGTGCCAGTAGTGTTGTAGGGACTAGCCAAGAGACCCAGTACTTC.

The chain recombines TRBV18 with TRBJ2-7, with TRBD2 matching 11 bases. Germline lookup yields CDR1 KGHSH and CDR2 LQKENI. J lost 1 base, V lost 3 bases, and 5 bases had no gene match. This CDR3 has 16 amino acids. CDR3: CASSPTIAGGSYEQYF. CDR3 nucleotides: TGTGCCAGCTCACCCACGATAGCGGGGGGGTCCTACGAGCAGTACTTC.

The chain is built from TRBV5-8 and TRBJ2-1; TRBD2 agrees at 7 bases. CDR3 size: 16 residues. Germline CDR1 reads SGHTS; CDR2 reads YDEGEE. V lost 4 bases to trimming and J lost 0 bases; unmatched junction nucleotides: 7. CDR3 protein: CASSTDGRSSYNEQFF. The CDR3 nucleotides are TGTGCCAGCAGCACGGACGGGAGGAGCTCCTACAATGAGCAGTTCTTC.

V and J are TRBV27 and TRBJ2-7, with TRBD1 matching over 7 bases. The CDR3 is 13 amino acids. Per germline, CDR1 MNHEY and CDR2 SMNVEV (reference sequence). The V and J ends lost 6 bases and 3 bases, in that order; junction bases with no gene match: 5. This chain's CDR3 is CASSRTGRYEQYF. Here the CDR3 DNA reads TGTGCCAGCAGCCGGACAGGACGCTACGAGCAGTACTTC.

The rearrangement joins TRBV9 to TRBJ2-2; D is perhaps TRBD2 (5 bases). The CDR3 has 14 residues. Germline loops: CDR1 SGDLS, CDR2 YYNGEE. V lost 3 bases and J 6 bases, leaving 12 bases between the germline ends. The CDR3 nucleotides are TGTGCCAGCAGCGGGGAGCGAGCTCCCGGGGAGCTGTTTTTT. This sequence encodes CASSGERAPGELFF. Full variable domain (remainder filled in from reference TRBV9 and TRBJ2-2): DSGVTQTPKHLITATGQRVTLRCSPRSGDLSVYWYQQSLDQGLQFLIQYYNGEERAKGNILERFSAQQFPDLHSELNLSSLELGDSALYFCASSGERAPGELFFGEGSRLTVL.

This chain links TRBV28 with TRBJ1-2; D not certain. V lost 5 bases, J lost 5 bases, and 9 bases lay in between. CDR3 length: 12 residues. CDR1 is MDHEN and CDR2 is SYDVKM in the germline V gene. The CDR3 here is CASSPPLYGYTF. CDR3 DNA: TGTGCCAGCAGTCCCCCGCTGTATGGCTACACCTTC.